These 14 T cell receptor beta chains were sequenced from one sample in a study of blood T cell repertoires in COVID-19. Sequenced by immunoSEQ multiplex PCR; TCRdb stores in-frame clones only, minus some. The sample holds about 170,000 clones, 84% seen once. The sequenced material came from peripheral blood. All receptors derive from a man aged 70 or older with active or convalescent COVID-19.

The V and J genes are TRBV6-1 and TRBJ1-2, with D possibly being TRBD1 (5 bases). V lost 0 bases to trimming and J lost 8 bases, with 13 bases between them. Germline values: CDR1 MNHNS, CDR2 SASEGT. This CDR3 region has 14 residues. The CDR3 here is CASSEAFTGFGYTF. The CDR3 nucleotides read TGTGCCAGCAGTGAAGCATTCACAGGCTTCGGCTACACCTTC.

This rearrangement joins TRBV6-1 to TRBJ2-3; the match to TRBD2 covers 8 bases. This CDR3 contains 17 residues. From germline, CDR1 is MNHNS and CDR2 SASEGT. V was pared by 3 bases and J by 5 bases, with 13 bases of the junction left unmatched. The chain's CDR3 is CASSEALSGGPRDTQYF. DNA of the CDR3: TGTGCCAGCAGTGAGGCCTTAAGCGGGGGCCCGAGAGATACGCAGTATTTT.

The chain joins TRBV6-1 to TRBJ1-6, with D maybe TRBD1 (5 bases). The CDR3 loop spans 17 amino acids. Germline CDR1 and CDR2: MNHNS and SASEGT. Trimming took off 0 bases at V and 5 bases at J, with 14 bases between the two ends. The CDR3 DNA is TGTGCCAGCAGTGAAGCGGGCGGGGTGGACAATAATTCACCCCTCCACTTT. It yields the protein CASSEAGGVDNNSPLHF.

CDR3 sequence (DNA): TGTGCCAGCAGCTTAGGACAAAGTAGCAATCAGCCCCAGCATTTT. This encodes CASSLGQSSNQPQHF. The chain joins TRBV7-9 to TRBJ1-5; no clear D gene. The CDR3 runs 15 residues. V was trimmed by 1 base and J by 0 bases, leaving 7 bases between them. Per germline, CDR1 SEHNR and CDR2 FQNEAQ (reference sequence).

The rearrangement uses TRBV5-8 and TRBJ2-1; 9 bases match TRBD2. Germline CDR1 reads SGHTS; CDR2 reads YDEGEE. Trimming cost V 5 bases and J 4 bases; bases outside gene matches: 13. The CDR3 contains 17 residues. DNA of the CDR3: TGTGCCAGCAGACCCGCGGTAGCGGGGGCCCTATACAATGAGCAGTTCTTC. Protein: CASRPAVAGALYNEQFF.

CDR3 bases: TGTGCCAGCAGCCAAGGGGCAGTCTATGGCTACACCTTC. Protein product: CASSQGAVYGYTF. The chain employs TRBV3-1 (or the pseudogene TRBV3-2) and TRBJ1-2; D is uncertain. In germline, CDR1 is LGHDT, CDR2 YNNKEL (reference sequence). Deletions cut 1 base from V and 4 bases from J, with 7 bases between. CDR3 length: 13 amino acids.

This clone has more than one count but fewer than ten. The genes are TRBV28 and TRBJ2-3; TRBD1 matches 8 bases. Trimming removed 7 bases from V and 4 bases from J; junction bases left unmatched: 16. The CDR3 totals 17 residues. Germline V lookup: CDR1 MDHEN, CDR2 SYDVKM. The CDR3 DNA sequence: TGTGCCAGCACCCTCACCACGGCAGGGGGCGAGTCAGATACGCAGTATTTT. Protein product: CASTLTTAGGESDTQYF.

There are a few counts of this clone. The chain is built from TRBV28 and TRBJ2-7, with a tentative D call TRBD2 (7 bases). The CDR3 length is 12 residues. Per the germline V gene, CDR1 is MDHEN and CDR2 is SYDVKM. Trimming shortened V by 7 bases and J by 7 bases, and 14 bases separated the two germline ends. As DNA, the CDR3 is TGTGCCAGCACCCGGAGGGGGGGGGAGCAGTACTTC. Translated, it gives CASTRRGGEQYF.

CDR3 amino acids: CASSSPGLAGGFSYNEQFF. As DNA, the CDR3 is TGTGCCAGCAGCTCGCCGGGACTAGCGGGGGGCTTCTCCTACAATGAGCAGTTCTTC. The V call is TRBV7-8, the J call TRBJ2-1, with 15 nucleotides matching TRBD2. This CDR3 has 19 amino acids. The germline gives CDR1 SGHVS, CDR2 FQNEAQ. V dropped 4 bases and J dropped 0; count of bases not matched to a gene: 7.

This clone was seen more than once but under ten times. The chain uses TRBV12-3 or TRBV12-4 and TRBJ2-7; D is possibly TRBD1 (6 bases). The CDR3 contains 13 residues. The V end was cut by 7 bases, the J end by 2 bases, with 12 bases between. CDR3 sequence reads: CASTPAGAYEQYF. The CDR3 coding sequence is TGTGCCAGCACCCCGGCAGGGGCCTACGAGCAGTACTTC.

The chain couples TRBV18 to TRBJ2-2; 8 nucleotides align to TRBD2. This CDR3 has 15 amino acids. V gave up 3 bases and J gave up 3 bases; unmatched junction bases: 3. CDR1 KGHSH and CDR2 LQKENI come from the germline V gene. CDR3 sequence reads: CASSPGLADTGELFF. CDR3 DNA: TGTGCCAGCTCACCCGGACTAGCAGACACCGGGGAGCTGTTTTTT.

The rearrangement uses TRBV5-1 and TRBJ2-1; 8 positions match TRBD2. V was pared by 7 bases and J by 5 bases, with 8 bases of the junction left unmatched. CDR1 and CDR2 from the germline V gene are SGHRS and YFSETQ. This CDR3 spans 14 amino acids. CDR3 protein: CASSLSGRDNEQFF. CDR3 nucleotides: TGCGCCAGCTCCCTCAGCGGGAGAGACAATGAGCAGTTCTTC. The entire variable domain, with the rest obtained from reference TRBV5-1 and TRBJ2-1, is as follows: KAGVTQTPRYLIKTRGQQVTLSCSPISGHRSVSWYQQTPGQGLQFLFEYFSETQRNKGNFPGRFSGRQFSNSRSEMNVSTLELGDSALYLCASSLSGRDNEQFFGPGTRLTVL.

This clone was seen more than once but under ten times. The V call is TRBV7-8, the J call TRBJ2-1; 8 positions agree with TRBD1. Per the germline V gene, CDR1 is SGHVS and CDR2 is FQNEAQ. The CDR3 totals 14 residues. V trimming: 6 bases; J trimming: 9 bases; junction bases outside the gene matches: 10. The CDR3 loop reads CASRVGRGLGEQFF. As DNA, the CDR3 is TGTGCCAGCAGGGTGGGCAGGGGGCTTGGTGAGCAGTTCTTC.

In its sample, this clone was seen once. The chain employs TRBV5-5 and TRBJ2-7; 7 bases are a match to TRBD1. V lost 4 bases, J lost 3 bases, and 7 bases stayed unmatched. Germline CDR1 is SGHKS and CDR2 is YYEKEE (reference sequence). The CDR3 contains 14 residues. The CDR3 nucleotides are TGTGCCAGCAGCCCGGGACAGCCCATCTACGAGCAGTACTTC. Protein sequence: CASSPGQPIYEQYF. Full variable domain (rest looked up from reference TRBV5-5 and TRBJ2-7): DAGVTQSPTHLIKTRGQQVTLRCSPISGHKSVSWYQQVLGQGPQFIFQYYEKEERGRGNFPDRFSARQFPNYSSELNVNALLLGDSALYLCASSPGQPIYEQYFGPGTRLTVT.